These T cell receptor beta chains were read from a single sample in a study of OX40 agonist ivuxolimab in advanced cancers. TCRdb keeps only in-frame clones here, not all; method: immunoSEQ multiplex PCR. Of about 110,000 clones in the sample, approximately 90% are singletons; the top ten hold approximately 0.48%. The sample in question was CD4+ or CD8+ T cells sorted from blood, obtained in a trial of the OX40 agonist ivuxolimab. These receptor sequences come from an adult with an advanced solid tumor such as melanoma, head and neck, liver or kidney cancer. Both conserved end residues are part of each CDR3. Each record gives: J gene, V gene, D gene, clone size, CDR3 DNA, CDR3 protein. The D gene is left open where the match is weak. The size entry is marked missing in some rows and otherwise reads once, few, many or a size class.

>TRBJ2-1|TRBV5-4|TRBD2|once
TGTGCCAGCAGCTCTTCTAGCGGGGGGCCGTACAATGAGCAGTTCTTC
CASSSSSGGPYNEQFF
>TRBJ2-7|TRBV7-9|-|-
TGTGCCAGCAGCTTTGGGGGGGCCTTCGAGCAGTACTTC
CASSFGGAFEQYF
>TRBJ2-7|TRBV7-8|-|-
TGTGCCAGCAGCTCCCGACCTCGTGGTAGCTCCTACGAGCAGTACTTC
CASSSRPRGSSYEQYF
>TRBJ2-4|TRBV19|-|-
TGTGCCAGTAGTACCGGACAGAAAAACATTCAGTACTTC
CASSTGQKNIQYF
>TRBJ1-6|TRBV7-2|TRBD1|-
TGTGCCAGCAGCTTAAACAGGGGCAATTCACCCCTCCACTTT
CASSLNRGNSPLHF
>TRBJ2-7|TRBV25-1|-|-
TGTGCCAGCAGTGAACCGACAGGACTCTCCTACGAGCAGTACTTC
CASSEPTGLSYEQYF
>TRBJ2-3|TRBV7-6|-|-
TGTGCCAGCAGGGGGGCAGTCCGCACAGATACGCAGTATTTT
CASRGAVRTDTQYF
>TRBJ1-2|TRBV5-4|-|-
TGTGCCAGCAGCTCGCAAATTAACACATCCCCAGGCGATGGCTACACCTTC
CASSSQINTSPGDGYTF
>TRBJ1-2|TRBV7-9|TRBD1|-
TGTGCCAGCAGCTTAGGGGGAGGACAGGGGAACTATGGCTACACCTTC
CASSLGGGQGNYGYTF
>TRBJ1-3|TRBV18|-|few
TGTGCCAGCTCACAGGTTTCTGGAAACACCATATATTTT
CASSQVSGNTIYF
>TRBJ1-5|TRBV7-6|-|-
TGTGCCAGCAGCTTTAGTCAGGGGAGCGGTCAGCCCCAGCATTTT
CASSFSQGSGQPQHF
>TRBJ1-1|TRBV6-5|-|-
TGTGCCAGCAGCCCATCGGGTGGTGAAGCTTTCTTT
CASSPSGGEAFF
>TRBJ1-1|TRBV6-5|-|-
TGTGCCAGCAGTTACATTTCAGCGGGAGCAAGAGGAGCTTTCTTT
CASSYISAGARGAFF
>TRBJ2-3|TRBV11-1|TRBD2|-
TGTGCCAGCAGCACAAGGCGGGGGGGCCACACAGATACGCAGTATTTT
CASSTRRGGHTDTQYF
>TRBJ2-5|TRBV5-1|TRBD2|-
TGCGCCAGCAGCTTGGGCAGCGGGGGGGCCGGGGAGACCCAGTACTTC
CASSLGSGGAGETQYF
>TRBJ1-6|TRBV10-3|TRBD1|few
TGTGCCATCAGTGAGTCGACAGGGTATTCACCCCTCCACTTT
CAISESTGYSPLHF
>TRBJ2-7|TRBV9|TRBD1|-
TGTGCCAGCAGCGTAGGGGGGACAGGGCGAATTCTGCACGAGCAGTACTTC
CASSVGGTGRILHEQYF
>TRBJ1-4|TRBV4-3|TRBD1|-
TGCGCCAGCAGCCAAGGACAGGGTAGGGAAAAACTGTTTTTT
CASSQGQGREKLFF
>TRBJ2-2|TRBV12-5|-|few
TGTGCTAGTGGTGGTAAATCTATGAATGGGGGCACCGGGGAGCTGTTTTTT
CASGGKSMNGGTGELFF
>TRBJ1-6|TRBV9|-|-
TGTGCCAGCAGCGTAGGGGATTGGGGCAATTCACCCCTCCACTTT
CASSVGDWGNSPLHF
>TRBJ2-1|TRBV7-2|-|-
TGTGCCAGCAGCAGAAGCAATGAGCAGTTCTTC
CASSRSNEQFF
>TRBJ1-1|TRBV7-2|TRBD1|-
TGTGCCAGCAGCTTAGGCAGGGGGCGGGGCACTGAAGCTTTCTTT
CASSLGRGRGTEAFF
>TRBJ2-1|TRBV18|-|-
TGTGCCAGCTCACCGGGGCAGGGGGGGTATGAGCAGTTCTTC
CASSPGQGGYEQFF
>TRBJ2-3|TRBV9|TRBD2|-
TGTGCCAGCAGCGTAGGCGGAGCGGGGGGGATGGATACGCAGTATTTT
CASSVGGAGGMDTQYF
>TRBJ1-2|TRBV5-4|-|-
TGTGCCAGCAGCTTTGGCCTGGTTACTAACTATGGCTACACCTTC
CASSFGLVTNYGYTF
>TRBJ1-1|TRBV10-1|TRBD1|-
TGCGCCAGCAGTGGCCCGGGACAGGGCCCCTTCTTT
CASSGPGQGPFF
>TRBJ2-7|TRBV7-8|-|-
TGTGCCAGCAGCTTAGATCGGTCCTACGAGCAGTACTTC
CASSLDRSYEQYF
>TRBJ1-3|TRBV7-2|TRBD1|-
TGTGCCAGCAGCCCCACAGGGGGGTCTGGAAACACCATATATTTT
CASSPTGGSGNTIYF
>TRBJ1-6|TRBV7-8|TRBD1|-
TGTGCCAGCAGCTGGCAGGGACAGAATAATTCACCCCTCCACTTT
CASSWQGQNNSPLHF
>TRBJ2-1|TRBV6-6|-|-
TGTGCCAGCAGTTACAATGAGCAGTTCTTC
CASSYNEQFF
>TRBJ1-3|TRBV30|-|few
TGTGCCTGGAGCCCAGTAGGTAGAAACACCATATATTTT
CAWSPVGRNTIYF
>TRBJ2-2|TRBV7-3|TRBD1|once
TGTGCCAGCAGCCCCCGGGACAGGGGCGACGGGGAGCTGTTTTTT
CASSPRDRGDGELFF
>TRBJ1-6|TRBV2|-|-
TGTGCCAGCAGTGAAGGTAACCCGAGCACCTATAATTCACCCCTCCACTTT
CASSEGNPSTYNSPLHF
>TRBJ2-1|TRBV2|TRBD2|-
TGTGCCAGCAAGGGACTAGCGGCTTACAATGAGCAGTTCTTC
CASKGLAAYNEQFF
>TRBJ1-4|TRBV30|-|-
TGTGCCTGTGCCAGGGAGGGCAGTAATGAAAAACTGTTTTTT
CACAREGSNEKLFF
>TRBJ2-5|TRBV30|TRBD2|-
TGTGCCTGGAGTCGCGGGGGGGCCCCCGAGACCCAGTACTTC
CAWSRGGAPETQYF
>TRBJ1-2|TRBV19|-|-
TGTGCCAGTAGTTCCGGGACATCGAACTATGGCTACACCTTC
CASSSGTSNYGYTF
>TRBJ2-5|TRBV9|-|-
TGTGCCAGCAGCGTAGCTCAGGGAAGGGAGACCCAGTACTTC
CASSVAQGRETQYF
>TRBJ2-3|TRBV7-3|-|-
TGTGCCAGCAGCCCCGGACCCACAGATACGCAGTATTTT
CASSPGPTDTQYF
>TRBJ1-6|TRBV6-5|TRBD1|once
TGTGCCACACGACAGGGTAGCTCCTATAATTCACCCCTCCACTTT
CATRQGSSYNSPLHF
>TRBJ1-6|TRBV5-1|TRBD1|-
TGCGCCAGCAGCTTAGGACAGGCAAGCTCCTATAATTCACCCCTCCACTTT
CASSLGQASSYNSPLHF
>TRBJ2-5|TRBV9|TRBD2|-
TGTGCCAGCAGCGTCCGTTCGGGACTAGACTCCGAGACCCAGTACTTC
CASSVRSGLDSETQYF
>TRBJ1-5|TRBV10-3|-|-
TGTGCCATCAGTGAGGGGCCCCACAATCAGCCCCAGCATTTT
CAISEGPHNQPQHF
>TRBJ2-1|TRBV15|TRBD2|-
TGTGCCACCAGCAGAGATGGGACTAGCGGGGGGGGTGAGCAGTTCTTC
CATSRDGTSGGGEQFF
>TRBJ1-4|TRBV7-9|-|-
TGTGCCAGCAGCTTAGCCCCGAAACGGTTAAATGAAAAACTGTTTTTT
CASSLAPKRLNEKLFF
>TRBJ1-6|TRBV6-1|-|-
TGTGCCACCTATTTTACGGCTTCCCCCCTCCACTTT
CATYFTASPLHF